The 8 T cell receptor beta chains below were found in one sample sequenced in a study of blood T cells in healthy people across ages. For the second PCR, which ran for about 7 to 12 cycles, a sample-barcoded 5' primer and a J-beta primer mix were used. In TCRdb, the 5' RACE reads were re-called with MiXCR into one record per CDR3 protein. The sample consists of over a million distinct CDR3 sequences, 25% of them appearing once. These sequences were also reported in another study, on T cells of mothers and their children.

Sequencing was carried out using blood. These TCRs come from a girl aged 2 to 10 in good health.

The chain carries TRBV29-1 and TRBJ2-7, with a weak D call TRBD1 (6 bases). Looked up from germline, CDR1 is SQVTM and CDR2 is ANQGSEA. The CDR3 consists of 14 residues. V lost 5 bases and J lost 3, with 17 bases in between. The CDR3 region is CSVYRSGERYEQYF. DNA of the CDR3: TGCAGCGTTTATAGGTCAGGGGAACGCTACGAGCAGTACTTC.

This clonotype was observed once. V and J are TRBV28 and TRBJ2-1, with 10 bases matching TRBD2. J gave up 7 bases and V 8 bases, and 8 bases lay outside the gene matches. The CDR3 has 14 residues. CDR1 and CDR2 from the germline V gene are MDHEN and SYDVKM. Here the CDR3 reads CASGLLAGINEQFF. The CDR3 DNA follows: TGTGCCAGCGGCCTACTAGCGGGAATTAATGAGCAGTTCTTC.

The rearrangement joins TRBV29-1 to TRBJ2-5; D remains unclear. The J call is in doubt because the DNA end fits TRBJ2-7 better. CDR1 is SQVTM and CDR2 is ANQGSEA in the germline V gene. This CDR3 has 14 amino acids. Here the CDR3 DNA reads TGCAGCGTTGGTAATGAAGTAAGCTCCTACGAGCAGTACTTC. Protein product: CSVGNEVSSYEQYF.

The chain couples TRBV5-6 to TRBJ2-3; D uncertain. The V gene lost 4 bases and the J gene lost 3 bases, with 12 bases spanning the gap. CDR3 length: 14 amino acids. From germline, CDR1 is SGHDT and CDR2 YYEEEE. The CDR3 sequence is CASSPAWGTDTQYF. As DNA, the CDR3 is TGTGCCAGCAGCCCGGCGTGGGGTACAGATACGCAGTATTTT. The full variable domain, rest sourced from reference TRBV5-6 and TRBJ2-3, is DAGVTQSPTHLIKTRGQQVTLRCSPKSGHDTVSWYQQALGQGPQFIFQYYEEEERQRGNFPDRFSGHQFPNYSSELNVNALLLGDSALYLCASSPAWGTDTQYFGPGTRLTVL.

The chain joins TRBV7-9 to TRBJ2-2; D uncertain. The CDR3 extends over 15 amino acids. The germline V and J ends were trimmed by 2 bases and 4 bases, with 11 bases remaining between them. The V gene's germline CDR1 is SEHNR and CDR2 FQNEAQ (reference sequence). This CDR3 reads CASSLLGSSTGELFF. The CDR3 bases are TGTGCCAGCAGCTTACTGGGGTCGAGCACCGGGGAGCTGTTTTTT.

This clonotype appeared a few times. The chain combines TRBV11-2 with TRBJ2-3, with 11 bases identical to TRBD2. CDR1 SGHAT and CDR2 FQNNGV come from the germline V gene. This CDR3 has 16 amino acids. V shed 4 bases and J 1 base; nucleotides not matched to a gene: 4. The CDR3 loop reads CASSSGTSGRTDTQYF. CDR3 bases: TGTGCCAGCAGCTCCGGGACTAGCGGTCGCACAGATACGCAGTATTTT.

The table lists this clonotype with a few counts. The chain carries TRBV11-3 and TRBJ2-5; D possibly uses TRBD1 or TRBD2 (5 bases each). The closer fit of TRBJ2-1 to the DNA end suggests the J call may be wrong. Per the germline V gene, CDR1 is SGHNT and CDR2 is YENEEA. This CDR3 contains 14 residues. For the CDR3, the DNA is TGTGCCAGCAGCCTTCCCTCCGGGGCAGGCGAGCAGTTCTTC. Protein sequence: CASSLPSGAGEQFF.

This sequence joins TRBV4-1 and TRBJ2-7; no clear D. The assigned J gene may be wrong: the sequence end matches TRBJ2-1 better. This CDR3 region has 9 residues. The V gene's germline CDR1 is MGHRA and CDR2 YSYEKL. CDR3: CASNYEQFF. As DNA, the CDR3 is TGCGCCAGCAATTATGAGCAGTTCTTC.